This TCR beta chain was captured in a study of control samples from healthy donors and cancer patients. TCRdb keeps only in-frame clones here, not all; method: immunoSEQ multiplex PCR. This repertoire shows some 120,000 clones, around 96% found once; its top ten account for about 3.6%. This CDR3 contains 16 residues. V was cut by 5 bases and J by 2 bases, with 17 bases left in between. The germline V gene encodes CDR1 SGHNT and CDR2 YYREEE (reference sequence). The sequenced material came from blood. The sequence was obtained from a man aged 25 to 40 in good health. The chain has TRBV5-4 and TRBJ2-1; D may correspond to TRBD1 or TRBD2 (5 bases each). CDR3 nucleotide sequence: TGTGCCAGCAGACCCGAGGGACGGCCGACCTACAATGAGCAGTTCTTC. Its protein product is CASRPEGRPTYNEQFF.